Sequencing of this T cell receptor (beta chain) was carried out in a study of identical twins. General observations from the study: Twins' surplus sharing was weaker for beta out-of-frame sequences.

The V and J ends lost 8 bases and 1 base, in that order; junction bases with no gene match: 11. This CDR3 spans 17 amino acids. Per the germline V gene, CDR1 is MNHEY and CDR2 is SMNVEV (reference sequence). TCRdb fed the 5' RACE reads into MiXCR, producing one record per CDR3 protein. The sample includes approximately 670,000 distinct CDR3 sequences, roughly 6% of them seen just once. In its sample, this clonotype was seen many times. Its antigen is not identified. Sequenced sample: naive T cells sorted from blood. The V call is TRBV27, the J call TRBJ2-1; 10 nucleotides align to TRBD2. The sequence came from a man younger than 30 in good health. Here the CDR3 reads CASVRLAGVSSYNEQFF. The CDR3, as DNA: TGTGCCAGCGTTAGGCTAGCGGGAGTTAGTTCCTACAATGAGCAGTTCTTC.